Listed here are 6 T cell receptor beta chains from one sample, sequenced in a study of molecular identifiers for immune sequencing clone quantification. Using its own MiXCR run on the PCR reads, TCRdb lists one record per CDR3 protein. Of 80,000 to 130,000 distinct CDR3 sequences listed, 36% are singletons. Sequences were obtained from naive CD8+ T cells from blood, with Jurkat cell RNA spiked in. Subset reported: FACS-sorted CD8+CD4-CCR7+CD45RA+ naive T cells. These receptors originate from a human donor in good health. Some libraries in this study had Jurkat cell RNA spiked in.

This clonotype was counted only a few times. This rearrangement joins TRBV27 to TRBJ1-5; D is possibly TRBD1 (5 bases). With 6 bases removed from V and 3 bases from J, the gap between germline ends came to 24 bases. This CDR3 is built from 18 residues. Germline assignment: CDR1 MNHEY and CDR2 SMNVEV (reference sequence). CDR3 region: CASRLRTPEDKLNQPQHF. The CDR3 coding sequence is TGTGCCAGCAGATTAAGAACTCCGGAGGACAAGCTCAATCAGCCCCAGCATTTT.

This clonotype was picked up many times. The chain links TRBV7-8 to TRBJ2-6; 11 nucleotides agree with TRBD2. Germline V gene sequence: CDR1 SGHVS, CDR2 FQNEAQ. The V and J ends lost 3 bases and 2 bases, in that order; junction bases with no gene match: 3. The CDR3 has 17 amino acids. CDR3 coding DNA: TGTGCCAGCAGCTTTCTACTAGCGGGAGCTGGGGCCAACGTCCTGACTTTC. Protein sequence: CASSFLLAGAGANVLTF. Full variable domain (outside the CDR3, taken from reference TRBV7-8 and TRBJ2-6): GAGVSQSPRYKVAKRGQDVALRCDPISGHVSLFWYQQALGQGPEFLTYFQNEAQLDKSGLPSDRFFAERPEGSVSTLKIQRTQQEDSAVYLCASSFLLAGAGANVLTFGAGSRLTVL.

The CDR3 loop reads CASSLVAGGAGYEQYF. Written as DNA, the CDR3 is TGTGCCAGCAGCTTAGTCGCCGGGGGCGCGGGCTACGAGCAGTACTTC. The chain links TRBV11-2 to TRBJ2-7; the D gene could be TRBD1 or TRBD2 (6 bases each). Trimming pared 1 base from V and 3 bases from J, leaving 16 bases between. Germline CDR1 reads SGHAT; CDR2 reads FQNNGV. The CDR3 runs 16 residues. The whole variable domain, remainder taken from reference TRBV11-2 and TRBJ2-7, is EAGVAQSPRYKIIEKRQSVAFWCNPISGHATLYWYQQILGQGPKLLIQFQNNGVVDDSQLPKDRFSAERLKGVDSTLKIQPAKLEDSAVYLCASSLVAGGAGYEQYFGPGTRLTVT.

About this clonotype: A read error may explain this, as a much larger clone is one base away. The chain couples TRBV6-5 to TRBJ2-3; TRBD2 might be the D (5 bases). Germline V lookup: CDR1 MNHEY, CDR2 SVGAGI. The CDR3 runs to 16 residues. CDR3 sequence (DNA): TGTGCCAGCAGTTACACGACCGGGAATCCCACAGATACGCGGTATTTT. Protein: CASSYTTGNPTDTRYF.

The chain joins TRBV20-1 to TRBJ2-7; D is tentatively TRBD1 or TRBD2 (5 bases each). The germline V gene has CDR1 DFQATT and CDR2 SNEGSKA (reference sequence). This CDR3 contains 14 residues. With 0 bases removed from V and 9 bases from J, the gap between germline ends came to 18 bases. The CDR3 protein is CSARDRDSSSGQYF. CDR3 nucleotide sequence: TGCAGTGCTAGAGATCGAGACAGCTCAAGCGGGCAGTACTTC.

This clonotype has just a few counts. The CDR3 DNA sequence: TGTGCCAGCAGTTCCCCAGGGCCGAAAGAGACCCAGTACTTC. Translation gives CASSSPGPKETQYF. The rearrangement links TRBV6-5 to TRBJ2-5; D perhaps matches TRBD1 (5 bases). The CDR3 is made up of 14 amino acids. CDR1 and CDR2 (germline): MNHEY, SVGAGI. Trimming removed 4 bases from V and 3 bases from J, with 12 bases in between.